The 10 T cell receptor beta chains given below trace back to one sample, sequenced in a study of T-cell reconstitution after alpha-beta-depleted transplantation in children. Library preparation (for TCRbeta) was performed with unique molecular identifiers. TCRdb analysed the PCR reads with MiXCR anew, one entry per CDR3 protein. This table holds about 590,000 distinct CDR3 sequences, 10% to 15% found once. The material was PBMCs, mostly from graft donor cells, obtained 360 days after TCRalphabeta/CD19-depleted stem cell transplant. Source of these receptors: a male patient younger than 18 who had a stem cell transplant for acute myeloid leukemia, so the T cells may come from the graft donor.

CDR3 bases: TGCGCCAGCAGCCAAGCGGCCAGGGGAAACGAGCAGTACTTC. The encoded protein is CASSQAARGNEQYF. The chain links TRBV4-3 to TRBJ2-7, with D possibly matching TRBD1 (6 bases). V was trimmed by 1 base and J by 5 bases, leaving 12 bases between them. Germline CDR1 LGHNA, CDR2 YSLEER. CDR3 length: 14 residues.

This clonotype was counted a few times. This chain connects TRBV4-3 to TRBJ2-6; 15 nucleotides agree with TRBD2. In germline, CDR1 is LGHNA, CDR2 YSLEER. Unmatched junction bases numbered 7, after V lost 4 bases and J lost 3 bases. The CDR3 runs 19 residues. The CDR3 region is CASSPPGLAGGFGANVLTF. The CDR3 bases are TGCGCCAGCAGCCCCCCGGGACTAGCGGGAGGATTTGGGGCCAACGTCCTGACTTTC.

The V and J genes are TRBV6-2 or TRBV6-3 and TRBJ2-3; D is possibly TRBD2 (7 bases). The CDR3 is 14 amino acids. V lost 7 bases and J lost 2, with 13 bases in between. The germline CDR1 and CDR2 sequences are MNHEY and SVGEGT. CDR3 amino acids: CASKQGGYTDTQYF. CDR3 DNA sequence: TGTGCCAGCAAACAGGGAGGGTACACAGATACGCAGTATTTT.

The sample holds a few counts of this clonotype. This sequence joins TRBV20-1 and TRBJ2-7; perhaps D is TRBD1 or TRBD2 (5 bases each). Germline lookup yields CDR1 DFQATT and CDR2 SNEGSKA (reference sequence). Deletions cut 2 bases from V and 3 bases from J, with 17 bases between. There are 15 residues in the CDR3. CDR3 sequence reads: CSARRGTGANYEQYF. The CDR3 DNA is TGCAGTGCTAGACGGGGCACAGGAGCTAACTACGAGCAGTACTTC.

This clonotype has just a few counts. The CDR3 DNA reads as TGTGCCAGCAGTTACTCAGGGACGAGAAATTCACCCCTCCACTTT. This codes for CASSYSGTRNSPLHF. This rearrangement joins TRBV6-5 to TRBJ1-6, with D possibly matching TRBD1 (5 bases). The CDR3 loop spans 15 amino acids. V was pared by 0 bases and J by 7 bases, with 10 bases between. Germline values: CDR1 MNHEY, CDR2 SVGAGI.

This clonotype has a count of ten or more. This sequence joins TRBV6-1 and TRBJ2-7; D might be TRBD1 (6 bases). This CDR3 has 14 residues. Trimming removed 3 bases from V and 2 bases from J, with 11 bases in between. Germline-derived CDR1 and CDR2 are MNHNS and SASEGT. The CDR3 protein is CASSDGDITYEQYF. CDR3 sequence (DNA): TGTGCCAGCAGTGATGGGGACATCACCTACGAGCAGTACTTC.

This clonotype was picked up many times. The chain has TRBV6-6 and TRBJ2-7, with a tentative D call TRBD2 (5 bases). There are 13 residues in the CDR3. V was trimmed by 4 bases and J by 4 bases, leaving 11 bases between them. CDR1 and CDR2 (germline): MNHNY, SVGAGI (reference sequence). CDR3 residues: CASSLGSWYEQYF. DNA of the CDR3: TGTGCCAGCAGTTTGGGGAGTTGGTACGAGCAGTACTTC.

This clonotype appeared many times. V is TRBV12-3 or TRBV12-4 and J is TRBJ2-1; TRBD2 matches at 8 bases. This CDR3 comprises 15 residues. Trimming took 5 bases from V and 6 from J; bases not matched to a gene: 9. CDR3 bases: TGTGCCAGCAGTCTACTCGCGGGAGGCCGCAATGAGCAGTTCTTC. Translating gives CASSLLAGGRNEQFF.

The V and J genes are TRBV2 and TRBJ2-1, with TRBD2 as a possible D gene (7 bases). The CDR3 sequence is 11 residues long. The germline V gene encodes CDR1 SNHLY and CDR2 FYNNEI. Trimming took off 10 bases at V and 13 bases at J, with 17 bases between the two ends. CDR3 nucleotide sequence: TGTGCCATCAAGCTGAGCGGGACACAGTTCTTC. Translated, it gives CAIKLSGTQFF.

The CDR3 DNA reads TGCGCCAGCAGCCAAGGGGTCCGGGGCGCCGGGGCCCAGTACTTC. This translates into CASSQGVRGAGAQYF. This chain links TRBV4-3 with TRBJ2-5, with D perhaps being TRBD1 or TRBD2 (5 bases each). Germline V gene lookup returns CDR1 LGHNA and CDR2 YSLEER. V gave up 1 base and J gave up 9 bases, with 18 bases separating them. CDR3 length: 15 amino acids.